The rows below give T cell receptor beta chains drawn from one sample of a study of blood T cells in healthy people across ages. TCRdb re-derived calls from the 5' RACE reads in MiXCR, one entry per CDR3 protein. The sample records roughly 930,000 distinct CDR3 sequences, under 50% being singletons. The sequenced material came from blood. All receptors derive from a man between 25 and 39 years old in good health. CDR3s include the opening cysteine and the closing phenylalanine or tryptophan. A D gene is named only where the DNA matches it firmly. Only some rows state a clone size, as once, few, many or a class for expanded clones.

TRBV28,-,few,TRBJ1-5,TGTGCCAGCAGTACCGGGGGCTTTAAGGGAGGGCAGCCCCAGCATTTT,CASSTGGFKGGQPQHF
TRBV27,-,-,TRBJ2-6,TGTGCCAGCAGTTTAAACGGGGGTTCTGGGGCCAACGTCCTGACTTTC,CASSLNGGSGANVLTF
TRBV15,-,-,TRBJ2-7,TGTGCCACCAGCAGAGATATGATGGGTGAGCAGTACTTC,CATSRDMMGEQYF
TRBV25-1,-,-,TRBJ1-5,TGTGCCAGCAGTGTGGGGGCTAATCAGCCCCAGCATTTT,CASSVGANQPQHF
TRBV5-4,TRBD1,-,TRBJ1-6,TGTGCCAGCAGCTTGGACAGGGGGCAGTCACCCCTCCACTTT,CASSLDRGQSPLHF
TRBV7-9,-,-,TRBJ2-3,TGTGCCAGCCGATCTCTCCGGGGACGGAATAACACAGATACGCAGTATTTT,CASRSLRGRNNTDTQYF
TRBV20-1,TRBD2,few,TRBJ2-5,TGCAGTGCCAGGACTAGCTGGGAGACCCAGTACTTC,CSARTSWETQYF
TRBV5-1,-,many,TRBJ2-5,TGCGCCAGCAGCTTGGCCGGGCTCGACAAACCGGGGACCCAGTACTTC,CASSLAGLDKPGTQYF
TRBV5-6,-,-,TRBJ1-4,TGTGCCAGCAGCTTCAGGGCCGGGGCTGGAGCTAATGAAAAACTGTTTTTT,CASSFRAGAGANEKLFF
TRBV28,-,-,TRBJ2-2,TGTGCCAGCAGTCCCCTTCTGGAACACGGGGAGCTGTTTTTT,CASSPLLEHGELFF
TRBV25-1,-,few,TRBJ2-3,TGTGCCAGCGGCCCGTCGGATACGCAGTATTTT,CASGPSDTQYF
TRBV28,-,-,TRBJ2-1,TGTGCCAGCAGCGGGGGTATGGAGCAGTTCTTC,CASSGGMEQFF
TRBV29-1,-,-,TRBJ2-1,TGCAGCGTTGAAGGGCTAGCGAGGGGCAATGAGCAGTTCTTC,CSVEGLARGNEQFF
TRBV2,TRBD1,-,TRBJ2-5,TGTGCCAACCAGAGACAGGGGACATACCAAGAGACCCAGTACTTC,CANQRQGTYQETQYF
TRBV20-1,-,-,TRBJ1-3,TGCAGTGCTAGAGATGCACAGGGTCCTGGAAACACCATATATTTT,CSARDAQGPGNTIYF
TRBV10-3,-,-,TRBJ1-5,TGTGCCATCAGTGTTGGCCCCCAGCGGCCCCAGCATTTT,CAISVGPQRPQHF
TRBV28,TRBD1,-,TRBJ1-2,TGTGCCAGCAGTGACAGGGAGGTTGATGGCTACACCTTC,CASSDREVDGYTF
TRBV28,TRBD1,few,TRBJ2-7,TGTGCCAGCAGTATAGACAGGGCCGAGCAGTACTTC,CASSIDRAEQYF
TRBV27,-,-,TRBJ1-2,TGTGCCAGCAGTTTAAAGCGGTCCGGCTATGGCTACACCTTC,CASSLKRSGYGYTF
TRBV10-3,TRBD1,few,TRBJ2-2,TGTGCCATCAGCTCCGGGACAGCGAACACCGGGGAGCTGTTTTTT,CAISSGTANTGELFF
TRBV7-2,TRBD2,-,TRBJ2-7,TGTGCCAGCAGCTTTGGGACTAAACGAGGATACGAGCAGTACTTC,CASSFGTKRGYEQYF
TRBV20-1,-,many,TRBJ2-1,TGCAGTGCTAGAGCGGACGGCCATGAGCAGTTCTTC,CSARADGHEQFF
TRBV5-6,-,few,TRBJ1-1,TGTGCCAGCAGCTGGGAGTCAGAGAACACTGAAGCTTTCTTT,CASSWESENTEAFF
TRBV7-2,-,few,TRBJ2-1,TGTGCCAGCAGCTTAGAGTCTAGCTCCTACAATGAGCAGTTCTTC,CASSLESSSYNEQFF
TRBV6-2/TRBV6-3,-,-,TRBJ2-7,TGTGCCAGCATTCGGACCAGGACCTCCTACGAGCAGTACTTC,CASIRTRTSYEQYF
TRBV25-1,TRBD2,once,TRBJ2-7,TGTGCCAGCAGTGAATTACTAGCGGGACCGGGGGAGCAGTACTTC,CASSELLAGPGEQYF
TRBV6-5,TRBD1,-,TRBJ2-7,TGTGCCAGCAGTTACGGGACAGAAGGATACGAGCAGTACTTC,CASSYGTEGYEQYF
TRBV25-1,TRBD1,-,TRBJ2-4,TGTGCCAGCAGTGAATTTGAGACAGGGCCCAAAAACATTCAGAACTTC,CASSEFETGPKNIQNF
TRBV2,-,-,TRBJ2-5,TGTGCCAGCAGTGAAACGGGCAGTTCTCCAAGAGGGACCCAGTACTTC,CASSETGSSPRGTQYF
TRBV4-1,-,-,TRBJ2-4,TGCGCCAGCAGCCGCCTACAGGTAGCCAAAAACATTCAGTACTTC,CASSRLQVAKNIQYF
TRBV28,TRBD1,-,TRBJ2-7,TGTGCCAGCAGTTTTCCGGGACAGGGGTTTTACGAGCGGTACTTC,CASSFPGQGFYERYF
TRBV6-1,-,many,TRBJ2-7,TGTGCCAGCAGTGACAGGGCCACCTACGAGCAGTACTTC,CASSDRATYEQYF
TRBV20-1,-,-,TRBJ2-6,TGCAGTGCTGCGGAAGGCGCCCTCGAGGGGGCCAACGTCCTGACTTTC,CSAAEGALEGANVLTF